This T cell receptor beta chain was sequenced in a study of response to subunit inactivated influenza vaccine. This clonotype has a handful of counts. The CDR3 runs 14 residues. The ends were cut back, 3 bases at V and 5 bases at J, with 13 bases in the middle. The V gene's germline CDR1 is SEHNR and CDR2 FQNEAQ (reference sequence). One entry per CDR3 protein results from TCRdb running MiXCR on the RT-PCR reads. The data hold about 570,000 distinct CDR3 sequences, with around 10% observed a single time. These data were also reused for a study on T cells expressing NK-cell markers. That investigation notes: It was by 5'RACE template switching with UMIs that TCR beta cDNA was made. Repertoires of TCR beta were obtained from T cells sorted as CD3+CD56+NKG2C+, CD3+CD56+NKG2C- and CD3+CD56-NKG2C+. Seven donors tested HCMV-seropositive and one tested seronegative among the eight sequenced. Dominant NKG2C+ clonotype frequencies of 1.0-7.0% of CD8+ T cells were measured in about 6 donors. The study found these clonotypes also leading the CD3+CD56-NKG2C+ fraction in a few donors.

The source is a man in his fifties or sixties who received an inactivated influenza vaccine. The gene calls are TRBV7-9 and TRBJ2-5; D not resolved. The sequencing used PBMCs from blood, collected on the day of vaccination. Here the CDR3 reads CASSFVRMRETQYF. The CDR3, as DNA: TGTGCCAGCAGCTTCGTTAGGATGCGGGAGACCCAGTACTTC.